This T cell receptor beta chain was documented in a study of shared clonotypes between healthy human individuals. The CDR3 consists of 15 residues. Germline CDR1 and CDR2: LNHDA and SQIVND (reference sequence). V lost 3 bases and J lost 4; bases outside the gene matches: 7. Study-wide findings and caveats: Large sequencing depth failed to make sorted-subset sequencing complete, rarefaction showed.

As defined, naive CD8 cells were CD45RO-negative and positively selected for CCR7, with terminally differentiated effector memory CD45RA+ cells excluded. It was at deep level that the assay was run. TCRdb's table, derived via immunoSEQ multiplex PCR, lists solely in-frame clones and lacks some. The sample holds about 2.1 million clones, 93% seen once. Details on this clone: The antigen is undetermined.

The sample comprised naive CD8+ T cells from PBMCs. The TCR sequence derives from a man aged 18 to 30 in good health. Some clones in this sample may be carry-over from other donors' samples. This sequence joins TRBV19 and TRBJ2-7; 9 bases are a match to TRBD2. The CDR3 is CASSMAGGESYEQYF. CDR3 DNA sequence: TGTGCCAGTAGTATGGCGGGAGGGGAATCTTACGAGCAGTACTTC.